The clone carrying this T cell receptor beta chain was detected many times. The data stem from a study of T cell repertoires in cytomegalovirus infection. TCRdb used MiXCR to reprocess the reads, holding one entry per CDR3 protein. The sample comprises 200,000 to 300,000 distinct CDR3 sequences, roughly 10% of which are singletons, and roughly 16% rests with the top ten. The germline CDR1 and CDR2 sequences are SGHTA and FQGNSA. Germline trimming cut 5 bases from V and 9 bases from J; bases unmatched to any gene: 8. The CDR3 spans 15 residues. The J gene is TRBJ1-6, the V gene TRBV7-2; 9 bases are a match to TRBD1. The source is a human donor in good health (CMV status not recorded). Some clones in this sample may be carry-over from other donors' samples. The sequencing sample was made of PBMCs. The chain's CDR3 is CASSPGGQGGSPLHF. CDR3 bases: TGTGCCAGCAGCCCGGGGGGACAGGGCGGTTCACCCCTCCACTTT.